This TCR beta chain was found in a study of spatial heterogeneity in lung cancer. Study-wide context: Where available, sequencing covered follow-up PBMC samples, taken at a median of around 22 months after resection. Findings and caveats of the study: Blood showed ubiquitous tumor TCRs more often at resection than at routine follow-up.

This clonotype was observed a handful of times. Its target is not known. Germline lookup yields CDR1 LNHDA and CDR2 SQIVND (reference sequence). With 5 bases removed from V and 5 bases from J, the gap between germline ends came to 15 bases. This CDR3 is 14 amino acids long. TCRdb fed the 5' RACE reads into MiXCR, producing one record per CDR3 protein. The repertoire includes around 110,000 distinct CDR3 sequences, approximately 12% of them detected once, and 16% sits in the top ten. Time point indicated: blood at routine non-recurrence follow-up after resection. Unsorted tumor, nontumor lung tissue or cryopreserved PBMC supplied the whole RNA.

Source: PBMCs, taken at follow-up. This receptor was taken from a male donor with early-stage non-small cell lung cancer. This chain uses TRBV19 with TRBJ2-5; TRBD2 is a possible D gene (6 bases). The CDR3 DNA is TGTGCCAGTAGTTCAGGACTATACTGGGAGACCCAGTACTTC. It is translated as CASSSGLYWETQYF.